The T cell receptor (beta chain) under discussion was sequenced for a study of cytomegalovirus exposure and HLA in healthy donors. PCR was performed using 60 Vbeta and 13 Jbeta primers. Here immunoSEQ multiplex PCR was the method, and the copy in TCRdb shows in-frame clones only, minus some. Of about 160,000 clones listed, 80% were seen once; the top ten hold approximately 1.3%. General study results and limits: In terms of immune exposure information, only CMV serostatus was available. Later findings reportedly placed an Asian-associated ancestry cluster below the approximately 630-donor mean for N-insertions.

The germline V gene has CDR1 MGHDK and CDR2 SYGVNS. The CDR3 totals 13 residues. Unmatched junction bases numbered 7, after V lost 10 bases and J lost 3 bases. In the case of this clone: What it binds is not known.

The sequence was collected from a man aged 25-40 years in good health and CMV-seronegative. The sample comprised PBMCs. The V gene is TRBV25-1, the J gene TRBJ2-7, with 9 bases matching TRBD1. CDR3 bases: TGTGCCAAACCTCCGGGACAGGGCTACGAGCAGTACTTC. As protein: CAKPPGQGYEQYF.